The clone carrying this T cell receptor beta chain was counted a single time. Its specificity is unknown. CDR1 ENHRY and CDR2 SYGVKD come from the germline V gene. The CDR3 contains 17 residues. V trimming: 0 bases; J trimming: 7 bases; junction bases outside the gene matches: 14. This sample is drawn from a study of T cell responses to AZD1222 COVID-19 vaccine. Using immunoSEQ multiplex PCR, the repertoire was profiled, and TCRdb retains in-frame clones only, with some absent. The sample records some 150,000 clones, nearly 90% being singletons. Overall study findings and caveats: Repertoires were collected only later (after the peak T cell response had occurred). The study reported that nearly half of spike-specific TCRs target unmutated variant regions. It should be noted that donors were predominantly white British and more often female, and clonal diversity was possibly underestimated. CD4 TCRs associated with vaccination spanned spike, dominating at 160-218 and 743-854.

The sequence came from an adult who received the MenACWY meningococcal vaccine as a control. The starting material was peripheral blood, obtained 28 days after the second dose of the MenACWY control vaccine. J is TRBJ1-2 and V is TRBV10-3; 7 bases are a match to TRBD1. The CDR3 is CAISESGDSKISGGYTF. CDR3 DNA sequence: TGTGCCATCAGTGAGTCCGGGGACAGCAAAATCTCGGGTGGCTACACCTTC.